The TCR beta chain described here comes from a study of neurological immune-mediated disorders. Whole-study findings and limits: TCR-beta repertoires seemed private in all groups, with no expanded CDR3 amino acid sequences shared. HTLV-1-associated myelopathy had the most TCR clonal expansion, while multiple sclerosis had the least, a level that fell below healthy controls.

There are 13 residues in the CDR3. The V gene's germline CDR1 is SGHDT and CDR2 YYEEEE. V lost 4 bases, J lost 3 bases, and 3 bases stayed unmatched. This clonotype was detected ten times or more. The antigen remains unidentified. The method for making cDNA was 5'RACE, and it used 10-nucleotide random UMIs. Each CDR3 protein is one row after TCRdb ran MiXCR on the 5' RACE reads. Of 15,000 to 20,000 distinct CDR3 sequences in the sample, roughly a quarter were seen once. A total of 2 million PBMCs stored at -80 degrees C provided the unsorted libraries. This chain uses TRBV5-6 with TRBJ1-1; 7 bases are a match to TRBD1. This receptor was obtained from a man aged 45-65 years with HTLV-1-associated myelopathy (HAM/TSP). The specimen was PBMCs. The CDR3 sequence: CASSPDRDTEAFF. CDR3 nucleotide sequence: TGTGCCAGCAGCCCTGACAGGGACACTGAAGCTTTCTTT.